The text below deals with one T cell receptor (beta chain). This sample was included in a study of blood T cell repertoires in COVID-19. At the level of the study: Specimens from acute and convalescent COVID-19 originated in the United States, Italy and Spain. T cells, B-cell-depleted T cells, or PBMCs provided the cDNA or gDNA that served as material.

In germline, CDR1 is MRHNA, CDR2 SNTAGT. The CDR3 is 14 amino acids. Trimming cost V 6 bases and J 4 bases; bases outside gene matches: 3. In the authors' methods: Amplified reference gene primers provided the basis for estimating nucleated cell counts. Method: immunoSEQ multiplex PCR; TCRdb's copy keeps in-frame clones and lacks some. From that table come the V and J calls and clone size; the DNA was used to work out D and trimming. This table has more than 200,000 clones, approximately 81% appearing once. The clonotype comes from a man aged 55 to 70 with acute or convalescent COVID-19. This chain links TRBV6-4 with TRBJ1-6, with 7 bases lining up with TRBD1. The sequencing input was peripheral blood. The CDR3 DNA follows: TGTGCCAGCAGAGCGACAGGGTATAATTCACCCCTCCACTTT. This codes for CASRATGYNSPLHF.